These T cell receptor beta chains were read from a single sample in a study of shared clonotypes between healthy human individuals. Produced via immunoSEQ multiplex PCR; TCRdb's table is partial and in-frame only. Among roughly 2 million clones listed, 95% were seen once. Sample: naive CD4+ T cells sorted from blood. The receptor set was obtained from a man between 18 and 29 years old in good health. The CDR3 runs from the conserved cysteine through the conserved F or W. D genes are given only for firm matches. Clone size appears in some rows only: once, few, many, or a class for an expanded clone.

v_call,d_call,cdr3_length,clone_size,j_call,cdr3_nt,cdr3_aa
TRBV27,.,13,.,TRBJ1-1,TGTGCCAGCAGTTTCGGGCTGAACACTGAAGCTTTCTTT,CASSFGLNTEAFF
TRBV6-5,.,14,.,TRBJ2-5,TGTGCCAGCAGTTACGAGGCGGCCCAAGAGACCCAGTACTTC,CASSYEAAQETQYF
TRBV28,.,13,once,TRBJ2-7,TGTGCCAGCAGTTTCAGGTTCGGATACGAGCAGTACTTC,CASSFRFGYEQYF
TRBV7-3,TRBD2,12,.,TRBJ2-3,TGTGCCAGCAGCCTATACGGGGGGGCCCCCTATTTT,CASSLYGGAPYF
TRBV20-1,.,10,few,TRBJ2-7,TGCAGTGCGAGAGGGGACGTGGAGAACTTC,CSARGDVENF
TRBV28,.,14,.,TRBJ1-1,TGTGCCAGCAGTAGTCCGGGGCTGAACACTGAAGCTTTCTTT,CASSSPGLNTEAFF
TRBV7-8,.,16,.,TRBJ1-1,TGTGCCAGCAGCCAGGGGAACGCCGGGATGAACACTGAAGCTTTCTTT,CASSQGNAGMNTEAFF
TRBV5-6,TRBD1,15,.,TRBJ1-6,TGTGCCAGCAGCCGACAAGACAGGGATAATTCACCCCTCCACTTT,CASSRQDRDNSPLHF
TRBV4-1,.,16,.,TRBJ2-3,TGCGCCAGCAGCCAAGCAGTCGAGCGTAGCACAGATACGCAGTATTTT,CASSQAVERSTDTQYF
TRBV4-3,.,15,.,TRBJ2-2,TGCGCCAGCAGCCAAGTGGGCAGTAACACCGGGGAGCTGTTTTTT,CASSQVGSNTGELFF
TRBV12-5,TRBD2,21,.,TRBJ2-2,TGTGCTAGTGGTTTGGTAATTTGGGGGACTAGCGGGAGTAAAGACACCGGGGAGCTGTTTTTT,CASGLVIWGTSGSKDTGELFF
TRBV4-1,.,15,.,TRBJ1-5,TGCGCCAGCAGCCAGGAACAGGGAACTAATCAGCCCCAGCATTTT,CASSQEQGTNQPQHF
TRBV7-6,TRBD1,16,.,TRBJ1-3,TGTGCCAGCAGCCTACAGGGGAGTGGGACTGGAAACACCATATATTTT,CASSLQGSGTGNTIYF
TRBV19,TRBD2,15,.,TRBJ2-1,TGTGCCAGTAGTACCGCTAGCGGGAGTCACTTTGAGCAGTTCTTC,CASSTASGSHFEQFF
TRBV6-6,TRBD2,16,.,TRBJ2-5,TGTGCCAGCAGTTACCCCCCCAGGGAGGGCTCCGAGACCCAGTACTTC,CASSYPPREGSETQYF
TRBV7-3,TRBD2,15,once,TRBJ2-1,TGTGCCAGCAGTCGGACTAGCGGGGCCTACAATGAGCAGTTCTTC,CASSRTSGAYNEQFF
TRBV28,TRBD1,15,.,TRBJ2-1,TGTGCCAGCAGTTTAGCCCCCACAGGGGCCAATGAGCAGTTCTTC,CASSLAPTGANEQFF
TRBV11-1,.,12,.,TRBJ2-2,TGTGCCAGCAGCCACCGGACCGGGGAGCTGTTTTTT,CASSHRTGELFF
TRBV20-1,.,11,once,TRBJ2-7,TGCAGTGCTAAAGACTCATACGAGCAGTACTTC,CSAKDSYEQYF
TRBV10-3,.,15,.,TRBJ1-1,TGTGCCAGTACAGGATCACTTACCTCGAACACTGAAGCTTTCTTT,CASTGSLTSNTEAFF
TRBV12-5,.,12,few,TRBJ2-1,TGTGCTAGTGGTTTGGAAGACAATGAGCAGTTCTTC,CASGLEDNEQFF
TRBV14,.,15,.,TRBJ2-6,TGTGCCAGCAGCCGGACAGCCTCTGGGGCCAACGTCCTGACTTTC,CASSRTASGANVLTF
TRBV7-2,.,12,.,TRBJ2-7,TGTGCCAGCAGCCCTAACAATTCCGAGCAGTACTTC,CASSPNNSEQYF
TRBV6-5,.,13,.,TRBJ2-2,TGTGCCAGCAGTCTGAGAATCACCGGGGAGCTGTTTTTT,CASSLRITGELFF
TRBV5-1,TRBD1,14,.,TRBJ2-1,TGCGCCAGCAGCCCGGACAGGGAAGGCGGTGAGCAGTTCTTC,CASSPDREGGEQFF
TRBV7-9,.,12,.,TRBJ2-7,TGTGCCACCCGGAAGACAGAAAACGAGCAGTACTTC,CATRKTENEQYF
TRBV6-6,TRBD1,14,.,TRBJ1-2,TGTGCCAGCAGCTTGACAGGGGGGTTAGACGGCTACACCTTC,CASSLTGGLDGYTF